This is a list of T cell receptor beta chains from one sample in a study of T-cell reconstitution after alpha-beta-depleted transplantation in children. TCRdb re-analysed the PCR reads in MiXCR, keeping a single row per CDR3 protein. The sample lists about 350,000 distinct CDR3 sequences, about an eighth seen once, with around 4% in the top ten. Material: PBMCs, obtained from the stem cell graft. The receptors were gathered from a human donor who donated a stem cell graft to a child with Fanconi anemia. CDR3s include the opening cysteine and the closing phenylalanine or tryptophan. A D gene is named only where the DNA matches it firmly. Part of the rows lack a size; the others show once, few, many or a class for expanded clones.

DNA: TGCGCCAGCAGCCAATCAGGGGTGAGGACCGGGGAGCTGTTTTTT
CDR3: CASSQSGVRTGELFF
size: many
D: -
V: TRBV4-3
J: TRBJ2-2

DNA: TGTGCCAGCAGCCATTTACCGGGACAGGGTGTGACGAGCGAGCAGTACTTC
CDR3: CASSHLPGQGVTSEQYF
size: few
D: TRBD1
V: TRBV7-9
J: TRBJ2-7

DNA: TGTGCCAGCAGCTTCCAGGGGGCAAACGGGGAGCTGTTTTTT
CDR3: CASSFQGANGELFF
size: many
D: TRBD1
V: TRBV11-2
J: TRBJ2-2

DNA: TGCAGCGTTCGGAGTTCCGATACGCAGTATTTT
CDR3: CSVRSSDTQYF
size: many
D: -
V: TRBV29-1
J: TRBJ2-3

DNA: TGCAGCGTTGTGGGTGGGATTTCGGCCATGAACACTGAAGCTTTCTTT
CDR3: CSVVGGISAMNTEAFF
size: -
D: -
V: TRBV29-1
J: TRBJ1-1

DNA: TGCAGTGCTGGCGGACAGTTAAGCAGCACAGATACGCAGTATTTT
CDR3: CSAGGQLSSTDTQYF
size: -
D: -
V: TRBV20-1
J: TRBJ2-3

DNA: TGCGCCAGCACCCCTACAGGGGTTTGGGAGACCCAGTACTTC
CDR3: CASTPTGVWETQYF
size: few
D: TRBD1
V: TRBV5-1
J: TRBJ2-5

DNA: TGCGCCAGCAGCTTGGCGGGGGCTCCCGAAGCTTTCTTT
CDR3: CASSLAGAPEAFF
size: many
D: -
V: TRBV5-1
J: TRBJ1-1

DNA: TGTGCCAGCAGACAGGGTCCAACTGAAGCTTTCTTT
CDR3: CASRQGPTEAFF
size: -
D: -
V: TRBV12-3/TRBV12-4
J: TRBJ1-1

DNA: TGTGCCGCCTCCGCCAAGACAGGGATCACCGGGGAGCTGTTTTTT
CDR3: CAASAKTGITGELFF
size: medium-sized
D: TRBD1
V: TRBV28
J: TRBJ2-2

DNA: TGTGCCAGCAGTTTGTGGGCGTCTAGCACAGATACGCAGTATTTT
CDR3: CASSLWASSTDTQYF
size: many
D: -
V: TRBV12-3/TRBV12-4
J: TRBJ2-3

DNA: TGCAGTGCTAGAACAGGGCCGATATCAGATACGCAGTATTTT
CDR3: CSARTGPISDTQYF
size: -
D: -
V: TRBV20-1
J: TRBJ2-3

DNA: TGCAGTGCTAGCGGGGGGGAGGTTGAGCAGTTCTTC
CDR3: CSASGGEVEQFF
size: few
D: TRBD2
V: TRBV20-1
J: TRBJ2-1

DNA: TGTGCCAGCACCCAGGGGGGTGAGCAGTTCTTC
CDR3: CASTQGGEQFF
size: -
D: -
V: TRBV7-8
J: TRBJ2-1

DNA: TGCAGTGTTATAGTACCGGGGGGCGGAAACTACGAGCAGTACTTC
CDR3: CSVIVPGGGNYEQYF
size: -
D: -
V: TRBV20-1
J: TRBJ2-7

DNA: TGTGCCAGCAGCTTCGGACAGGGGACCTATGGCTACACCTTC
CDR3: CASSFGQGTYGYTF
size: few
D: TRBD1
V: TRBV5-6
J: TRBJ1-2

DNA: TGTGCCAGCAGCAAAGAACAGGGTACCAGCAATCAGCCCCAGCATTTT
CDR3: CASSKEQGTSNQPQHF
size: -
D: -
V: TRBV5-6
J: TRBJ1-5

DNA: TGTGCCAGCAGCTTATTACAGGCCACAACTGAAGCTTTCTTT
CDR3: CASSLLQATTEAFF
size: many
D: -
V: TRBV7-2
J: TRBJ1-1

DNA: TGTGCCAGCAGCTCAGACAGGGGAAATAATTCACCCCTCCACTTT
CDR3: CASSSDRGNNSPLHF
size: few
D: TRBD1
V: TRBV11-1
J: TRBJ1-6

DNA: TGTGCCAGCAGTTGGCTCGATAGCCAAGAGACCCAGTACTTC
CDR3: CASSWLDSQETQYF
size: many
D: -
V: TRBV7-9
J: TRBJ2-5

DNA: TGCAGCGTTGAAGACCCTAGCGGGGGCATCCAAGAGACCCAGTACTTC
CDR3: CSVEDPSGGIQETQYF
size: -
D: TRBD2
V: TRBV29-1
J: TRBJ2-5

DNA: TGTGCCAGCTCCTTGCGGGGTAGAGGCTCCTACGAGCAGTACTTC
CDR3: CASSLRGRGSYEQYF
size: -
D: -
V: TRBV12-3/TRBV12-4
J: TRBJ2-7

DNA: TGCGCCAGCGAGGACAGCCCTAACACTGAAGCTTTCTTT
CDR3: CASEDSPNTEAFF
size: few
D: -
V: TRBV5-1
J: TRBJ1-1

DNA: TGTGCCAGCAGTGTCGAGCGAGTCACCGGGGAGCTGTTTTTT
CDR3: CASSVERVTGELFF
size: many
D: -
V: TRBV6-1
J: TRBJ2-2

DNA: TGTGCCAGCTCACCAAATACCCATGTGACAGGGCCAACAGATACGCAGTATTTT
CDR3: CASSPNTHVTGPTDTQYF
size: -
D: TRBD1
V: TRBV18
J: TRBJ2-3

DNA: TGTGCCAGCAGTTCCCGGAGGGTCTATGGCTACACCTTC
CDR3: CASSSRRVYGYTF
size: -
D: -
V: TRBV5-6
J: TRBJ1-2

DNA: TGTGCCAGCAGTTTATCCTGGGGCGAGCCCCAGCATTTT
CDR3: CASSLSWGEPQHF
size: many
D: -
V: TRBV27
J: TRBJ1-5

DNA: TGTGCCAGCTCACCTATTCCCTACAATGAGCAGTTCTTC
CDR3: CASSPIPYNEQFF
size: -
D: -
V: TRBV18
J: TRBJ2-1